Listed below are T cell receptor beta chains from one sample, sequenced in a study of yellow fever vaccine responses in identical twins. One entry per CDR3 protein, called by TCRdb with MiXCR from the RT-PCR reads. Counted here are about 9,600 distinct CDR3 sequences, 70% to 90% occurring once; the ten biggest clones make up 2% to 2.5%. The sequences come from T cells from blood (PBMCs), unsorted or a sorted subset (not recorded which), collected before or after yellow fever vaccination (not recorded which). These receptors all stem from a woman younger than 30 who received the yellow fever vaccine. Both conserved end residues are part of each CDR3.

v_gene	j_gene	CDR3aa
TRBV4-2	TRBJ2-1	CASSQSGGDYNEQFF
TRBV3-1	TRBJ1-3	CASSQAGRGSGNTIYF
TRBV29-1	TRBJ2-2	CSVAGAAGNTGELFF
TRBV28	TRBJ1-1	CASNPSMNTEAFF
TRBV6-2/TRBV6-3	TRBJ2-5	CASSYATGRQETQYF
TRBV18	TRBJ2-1	CASSPPNQRDNEQFF
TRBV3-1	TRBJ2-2	CASSRTTDTGELFF
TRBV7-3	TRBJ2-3	CASSPGPVLLDTQYF
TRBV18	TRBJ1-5	CASSPSREPQHF
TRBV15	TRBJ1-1	CATSRDFSRGNTEAFF
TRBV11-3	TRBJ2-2	CASRADREIPTGELFF
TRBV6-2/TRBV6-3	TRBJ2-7	CASSYSIQQAVLNEQYF
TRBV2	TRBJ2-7	CASSVQESSYEQYF
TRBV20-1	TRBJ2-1	CSGGQGMSHEQFF
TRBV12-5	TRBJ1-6	CASGGSSYNSPLHF
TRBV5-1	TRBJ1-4	CASSLQGNFEKLFF
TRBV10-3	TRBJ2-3	CAIRRGVADTQYF
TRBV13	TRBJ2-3	CASTPGGWDTQYF
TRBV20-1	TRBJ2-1	CSAKNYRSYNEQFF
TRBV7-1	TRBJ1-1	CASSSLGGPGAEAFF
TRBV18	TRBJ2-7	CASSPVGLAGIYEQYF
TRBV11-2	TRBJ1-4	CASSYGTDYGELFF
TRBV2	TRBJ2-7	CASSELYEQYF
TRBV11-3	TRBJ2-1	CASSLGTGFSNEQFF
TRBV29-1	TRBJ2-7	CSVGTRLSYEQYF
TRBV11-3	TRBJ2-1	CASSGSSGTMDEQFF
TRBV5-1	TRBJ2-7	CASSPASGGSYEQYF
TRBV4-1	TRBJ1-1	CASSHLSRAGDTEAFF
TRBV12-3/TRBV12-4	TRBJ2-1	CASSFAALAVNEQFF
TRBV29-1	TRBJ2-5	CSVERPGQETQYF
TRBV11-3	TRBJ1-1	CASSPRTGPAQRNTEAFF
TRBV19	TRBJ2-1	CASRTRHNRDRGDEQFF
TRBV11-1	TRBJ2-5	CASQLAGGQETQYF
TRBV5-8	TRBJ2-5	CASSSRILVDETQYF
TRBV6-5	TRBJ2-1	CASSSTTHREQFF
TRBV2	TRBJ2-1	CASSAEGHNNEQFF
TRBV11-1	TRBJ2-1	CASSLFAGGLIDEQFF
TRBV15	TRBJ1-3	CATRPTGSGNTIYF
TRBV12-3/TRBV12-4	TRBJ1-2	CASSFGTAYGYTF
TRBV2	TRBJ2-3	CASRGLAGSTDTQYF
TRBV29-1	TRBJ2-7	CSVVLQGSSYEQYF
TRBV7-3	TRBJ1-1	CASSAKGQNTEAFF
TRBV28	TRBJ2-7	CASRPTGAYEQYF
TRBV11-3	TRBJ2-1	CASSGPSGSSYNEQFF
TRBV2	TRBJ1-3	CASLGGYSGNTIYF
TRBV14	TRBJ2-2	CASSPDRGTGELFF
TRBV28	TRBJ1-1	CASSPPGVPNTEAFF
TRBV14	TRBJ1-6	CASSRQGNSPLHF
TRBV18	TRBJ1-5	CASSPTRVFSNQPQHF
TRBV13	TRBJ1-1	CASSAQGNLNTEAFF
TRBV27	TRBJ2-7	CASSSRFGREAYEQYF
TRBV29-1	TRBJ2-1	CSVPPFLGLDEQFF
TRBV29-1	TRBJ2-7	CSVPDRGGYEQYF
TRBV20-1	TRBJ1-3	CSARRGGGGNTIYF
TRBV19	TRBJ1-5	CASSLEWGNQPQHF
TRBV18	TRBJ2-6	CASSPRQGASGANVLTF
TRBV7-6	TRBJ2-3	CASSSGGGSTDTQYF
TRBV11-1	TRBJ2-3	CASSQPGYTDTQYF